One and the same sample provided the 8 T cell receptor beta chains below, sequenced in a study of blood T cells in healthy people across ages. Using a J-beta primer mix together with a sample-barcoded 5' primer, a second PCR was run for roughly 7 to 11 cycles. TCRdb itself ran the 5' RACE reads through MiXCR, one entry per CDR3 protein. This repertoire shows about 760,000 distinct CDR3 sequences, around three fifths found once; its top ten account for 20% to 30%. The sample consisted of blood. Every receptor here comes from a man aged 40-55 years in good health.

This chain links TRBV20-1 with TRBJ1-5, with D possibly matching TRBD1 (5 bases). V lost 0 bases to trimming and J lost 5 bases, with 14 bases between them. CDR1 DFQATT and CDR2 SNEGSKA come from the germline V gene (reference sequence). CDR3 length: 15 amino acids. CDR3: CSARDFQGDHQPQHF. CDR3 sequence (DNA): TGCAGTGCTAGAGATTTCCAGGGCGACCATCAGCCCCAGCATTTT.

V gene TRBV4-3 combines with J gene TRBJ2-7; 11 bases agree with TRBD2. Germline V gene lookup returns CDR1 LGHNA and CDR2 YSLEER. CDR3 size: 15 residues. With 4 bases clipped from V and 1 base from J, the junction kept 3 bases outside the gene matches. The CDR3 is CASSRASGGSYEQYF. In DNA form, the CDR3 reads TGCGCCAGCAGCCGGGCTAGCGGGGGGTCCTACGAGCAGTACTTC.

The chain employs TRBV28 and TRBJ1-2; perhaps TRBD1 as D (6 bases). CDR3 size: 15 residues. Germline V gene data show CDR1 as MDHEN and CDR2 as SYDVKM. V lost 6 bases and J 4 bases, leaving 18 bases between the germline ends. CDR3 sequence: CASRGTGGLVYGYTF. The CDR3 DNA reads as TGTGCCAGCAGAGGCACGGGGGGGCTGGTCTATGGCTACACCTTC.

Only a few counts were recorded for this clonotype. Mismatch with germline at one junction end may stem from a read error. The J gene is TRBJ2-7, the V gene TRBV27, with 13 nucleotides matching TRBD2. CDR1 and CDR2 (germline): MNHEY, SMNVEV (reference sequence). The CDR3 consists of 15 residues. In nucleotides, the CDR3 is TGTGCCAGCAGTTCCGGGACTAGCGGGATATACGTGCAGTACTTC. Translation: CASSSGTSGIYVQYF.

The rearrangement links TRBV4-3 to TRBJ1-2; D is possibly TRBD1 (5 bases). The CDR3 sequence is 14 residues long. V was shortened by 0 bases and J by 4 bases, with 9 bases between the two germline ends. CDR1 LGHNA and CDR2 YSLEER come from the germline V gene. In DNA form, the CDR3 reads TGCGCCAGCAGCCAAGACCGACAGCTCTATGGCTACACCTTC. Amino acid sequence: CASSQDRQLYGYTF.

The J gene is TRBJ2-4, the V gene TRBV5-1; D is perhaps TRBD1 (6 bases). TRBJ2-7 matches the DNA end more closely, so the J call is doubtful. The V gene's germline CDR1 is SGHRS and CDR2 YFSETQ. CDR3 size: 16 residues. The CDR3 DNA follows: TGCGCCAGCAGCTTGACAGGGTTAGGTGATACCTACGAGCAGTACTTC. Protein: CASSLTGLGDTYEQYF.

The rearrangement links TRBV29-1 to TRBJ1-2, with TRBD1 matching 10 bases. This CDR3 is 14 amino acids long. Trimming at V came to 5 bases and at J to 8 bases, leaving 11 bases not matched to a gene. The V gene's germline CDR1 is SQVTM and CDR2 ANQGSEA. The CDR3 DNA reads TGCAGCGTTAACAAAGCCGGGACAGGGGTCGGCTACACCTTC. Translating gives CSVNKAGTGVGYTF.

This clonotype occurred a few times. CDR3 DNA sequence: TGTGCCAGCAGTCGTTTCCCGTCCGTCAGGGGTTGGTATGGCTACACCTTC. This sequence encodes CASSRFPSVRGWYGYTF. This chain uses TRBV12-3 or TRBV12-4 with TRBJ1-2, with a tentative D call TRBD1 (6 bases). This CDR3 is 17 amino acids long. Trimming removed 5 bases from V and 5 bases from J, with 24 bases in between.